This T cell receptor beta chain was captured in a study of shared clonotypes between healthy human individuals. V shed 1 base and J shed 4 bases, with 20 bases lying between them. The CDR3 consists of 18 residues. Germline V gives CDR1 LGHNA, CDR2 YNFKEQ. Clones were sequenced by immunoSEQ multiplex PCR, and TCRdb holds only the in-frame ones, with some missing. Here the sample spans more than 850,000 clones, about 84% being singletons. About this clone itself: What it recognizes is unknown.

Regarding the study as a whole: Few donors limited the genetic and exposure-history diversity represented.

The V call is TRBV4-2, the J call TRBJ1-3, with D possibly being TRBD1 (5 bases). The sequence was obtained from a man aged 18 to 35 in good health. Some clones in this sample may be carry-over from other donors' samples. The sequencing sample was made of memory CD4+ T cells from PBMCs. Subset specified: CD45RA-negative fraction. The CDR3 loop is CASSQVGLIGATGNTIYF. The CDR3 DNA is TGTGCCAGCAGCCAAGTTGGATTGATCGGGGCAACGGGAAACACCATATATTTT.